The clone carrying this T cell receptor beta chain was counted many times. Trimming shortened V by 5 bases and J by 3 bases, and 14 bases separated the two germline ends. Germline V lookup: CDR1 MDHEN, CDR2 SYDVKM. The CDR3 is 14 amino acids. The record originates from a study of low-dose radiotherapy and immunotherapy resistance in tumors. Overall study: Cohort 1 patients were irradiated with 0.5 Gy fractions every 2 weeks to 6.5 Gy total. Per fraction, Cohort 2 was given 1 Gy every two weeks, accumulating a total of 13 Gy over 26 weeks. Every two weeks, the protocol called for intravenous cyclophosphamide at 200 mg/m2. It was given one day before each radiation and immunotherapy administration.

Primers targeting TRAV and TRBV primed first-strand cDNA, covering alpha and beta chains. A constant-region primer paired with the V-primer adapter amplified TCRs over around 18 PCR cycles. One entry per CDR3 protein, called by TCRdb with MiXCR from the reads. The sample has 80,000 to 95,000 distinct CDR3 sequences; 9.4% are singletons. Documented time point: before trial treatment. Each eligible patient had an advanced solid tumor, and these tumors lacked tumor-infiltrating lymphocytes. The chain carries TRBV28 and TRBJ2-7; either TRBD1 or TRBD2 may supply D (5 bases each). The material was PBMCs, obtained before treatment. This receptor was obtained from a male donor with prostate cancer. The CDR3 is CASSPGTVGYEQYF. CDR3 nucleotides: TGTGCCAGCAGTCCCGGGACCGTAGGCTACGAGCAGTACTTC.